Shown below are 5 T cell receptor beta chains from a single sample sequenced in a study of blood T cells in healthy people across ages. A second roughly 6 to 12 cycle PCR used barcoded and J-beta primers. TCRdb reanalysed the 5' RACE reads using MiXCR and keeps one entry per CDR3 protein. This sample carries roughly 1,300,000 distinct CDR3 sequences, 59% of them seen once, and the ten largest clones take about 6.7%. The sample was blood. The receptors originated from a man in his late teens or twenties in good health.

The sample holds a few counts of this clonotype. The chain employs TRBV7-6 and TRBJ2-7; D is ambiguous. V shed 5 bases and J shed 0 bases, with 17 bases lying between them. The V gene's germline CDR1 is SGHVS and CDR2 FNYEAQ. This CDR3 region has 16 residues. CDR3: CASSAYGQTSSYEQYF. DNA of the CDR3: TGTGCCAGCAGCGCCTATGGGCAGACGAGCTCCTACGAGCAGTACTTC. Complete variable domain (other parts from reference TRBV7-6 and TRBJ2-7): GAGVSQSPRYKVTKRGQDVALRCDPISGHVSLYWYRQALGQGPEFLTYFNYEAQQDKSGLPNDRFSAERPEGSISTLTIQRTEQRDSAMYRCASSAYGQTSSYEQYFGPGTRLTVT.

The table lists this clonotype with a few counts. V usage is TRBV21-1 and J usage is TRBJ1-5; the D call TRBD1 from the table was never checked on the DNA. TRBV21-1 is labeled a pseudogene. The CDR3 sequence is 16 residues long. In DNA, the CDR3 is TGTGCCAGCAGCATAGGGGGACAGGGGGCATGTCAGCCCCAGCATTTT. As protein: CASSIGGQGACQPQHF.

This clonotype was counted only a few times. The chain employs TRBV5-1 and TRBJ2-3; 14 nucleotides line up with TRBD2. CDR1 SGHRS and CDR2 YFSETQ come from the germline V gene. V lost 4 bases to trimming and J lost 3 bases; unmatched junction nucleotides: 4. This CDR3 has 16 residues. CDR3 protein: CASSRRTSGRTDTQYF. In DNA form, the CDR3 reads TGCGCCAGCAGCAGACGGACTAGCGGGAGGACAGATACGCAGTATTTT.

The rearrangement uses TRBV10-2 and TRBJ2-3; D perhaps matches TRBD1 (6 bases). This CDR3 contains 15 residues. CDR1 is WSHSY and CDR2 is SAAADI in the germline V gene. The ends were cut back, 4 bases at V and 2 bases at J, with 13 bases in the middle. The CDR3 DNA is TGCGCCAGCAGTGGGGGACATAACCCCACAGATACGCAGTATTTT. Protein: CASSGGHNPTDTQYF.

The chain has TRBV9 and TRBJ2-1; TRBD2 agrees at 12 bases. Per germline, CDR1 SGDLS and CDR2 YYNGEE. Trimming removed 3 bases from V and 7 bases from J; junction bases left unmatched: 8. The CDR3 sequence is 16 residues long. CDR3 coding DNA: TGTGCCAGCAGCGCCCCACTAGCGGGAGGCGGTAATGAGCAGTTCTTC. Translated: CASSAPLAGGGNEQFF. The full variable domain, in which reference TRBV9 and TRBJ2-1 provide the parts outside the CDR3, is DSGVTQTPKHLITATGQRVTLRCSPRSGDLSVYWYQQSLDQGLQFLIQYYNGEERAKGNILERFSAQQFPDLHSELNLSSLELGDSALYFCASSAPLAGGGNEQFFGPGTRLTVL.